The following is a T cell receptor beta chain sequence with its context. A single base separates this from a much larger clone, so it may be a read error. Germline CDR1 and CDR2: LGHNA and YNFKEQ. This CDR3 has 14 residues. This sample was taken from a study of early T cells in non-severe SARS-CoV-2 infection. TCRdb reprocessed the 5' RACE reads via MiXCR and lists one record per CDR3 protein. The sample comprises approximately 97,000 distinct CDR3 sequences, 13% of which are singletons, and roughly 6.2% rests with the top ten. The rearrangement links TRBV4-2 to TRBJ2-7; D assignment may be TRBD1 or TRBD2 (5 bases each). The source of this sequence is an adult who was a healthcare worker with PCR-confirmed SARS-CoV-2 infection or an uninfected control (not recorded which). Sequencing input: whole blood. Here the CDR3 reads CASSQGGVSHEQYF. CDR3 nucleotide sequence: TGTGCCAGCAGCCAAGGAGGGGTCTCCCACGAGCAGTACTTC.